This note documents a single TCR beta chain sequence. What this receptor recognizes is not known. Per-base quality was not reported, and no clone a single base away is much larger than it. Focal radiation therapy combined with CTLA-4 blockade (ipilimumab) was tested in patients with chemo-refractory metastatic non-small-cell lung cancer. This sample is drawn from a study of radiotherapy plus CTLA-4 blockade in lung cancer (dated 2018 in TCRdb). Study-level background: Objective responses were observed in 18% of enrolled patients, and disease control was achieved in 31%.

Summary of the overall study and its limitations: TCR clones derived from tumors expanded in peripheral blood after treatment with radiotherapy and ipilimumab. Early dynamic changes in blood T cell clones, together with increased serum interferon-beta after radiation, were reported as the strongest predictors of response.

Library preparation used the immunoSEQ multiplex PCR assay. TCRdb carries this immuneACCESS record with in-frame sequences only. Its versions omit some clonotypes, under half of them owing to an unresolved V gene in the studies checked, with the rest unexplained. Here the sample has around 90,000 clones; 83% occur a single time. Together, the top ten hold around 0.79% of the sample. The CDR3 goes from the cysteine to the phenylalanine over 14 residues. The DNA shown is the 42-base CDR3, in frame from base 1. Per the germline V gene, MDHEN is the CDR1 and SYDVKM is the CDR2. V is shortened by 1 base, J by 3 bases, and the region joining them spans 9 bases.

Sequencing was performed on peripheral blood, taken from a patient treated with radiotherapy plus ipilimumab. In this chain, TRBV28 is recombined with TRBJ1-1; TRBD1 might be the D gene, on 5 matching bases. The source of this sequence is a human donor with non-small cell lung cancer who had stable disease on radiotherapy plus ipilimumab. The nucleotides are TGTGCCAGCAGTTTATTAAAAGGGGACACTGAAGCTTTCTTT. Translation gives CASSLLKGDTEAFF.